These 6 T cell receptor beta chains originate from one sample sequenced in a study of identical twins. TCRdb re-derived calls from the 5' RACE reads in MiXCR, one entry per CDR3 protein. The sample contains 210,000 or so distinct CDR3 sequences, 7.5% of which appear only once. These same records also appear under a second study, on yellow fever vaccine responses in identical twins.

The sequenced sample consisted of memory (CD45RO+) T cells sorted from blood. Receptors originate from a young woman in good health.

This clonotype was seen repeatedly, ten times or more. The chain has TRBV5-1 and TRBJ2-1; tentative D call: TRBD1 (6 bases). Germline CDR1 reads SGHRS; CDR2 reads YFSETQ. This CDR3 region has 13 residues. Between the trimmed V and J ends, which lost 4 bases and 4 bases, there was a span of 9 bases. CDR3 sequence: CASSIGTYNEQFF. CDR3 bases: TGCGCCAGCAGCATAGGGACATACAATGAGCAGTTCTTC.

The rearrangement uses TRBV29-1 and TRBJ2-7; no clear D. This CDR3 is built from 11 residues. Germline loops: CDR1 SQVTM, CDR2 ANQGSEA. Trimming stripped 0 bases from V and 12 bases from J, with 12 bases between. CDR3 in DNA: TGCAGCGTTGAAGATTATAGAAGTCTGTACTTC. Translation gives CSVEDYRSLYF.

This clonotype was counted many times. The rearrangement links TRBV14 to TRBJ2-7, with D possibly being TRBD2 (5 bases). CDR3 length: 14 residues. Germline CDR1 SGHDN, CDR2 FVKESK. The germline V and J ends were trimmed by 4 bases and 2 bases, with 12 bases remaining between them. In DNA form, the CDR3 reads TGTGCCAGCAGCCGAGGGCAGCTAACCTACGAGCAGTACTTC. Its translation is CASSRGQLTYEQYF.

This clonotype has a count of ten or more. The rearrangement joins TRBV5-6 to TRBJ2-7, with 9 bases matching TRBD1. The germline CDR1 and CDR2 sequences are SGHDT and YYEEEE. The CDR3 runs 16 residues. V was pared by 2 bases and J by 7 bases, with 13 bases of the junction left unmatched. In DNA form, the CDR3 reads TGTGCCAGCAGCTTTGTACCGGGACAGGGCCTCTTTGAGCAGTACTTC. It translates to CASSFVPGQGLFEQYF.

Ten or more counts support this clonotype. The chain uses TRBV7-8 and TRBJ2-5; 11 nucleotides align to TRBD1. J was trimmed by 5 bases and V by 6 bases; bases with no gene match: 5. This CDR3 is built from 14 residues. Germline-derived CDR1 and CDR2 are SGHVS and FQNEAQ. The CDR3 region has the DNA TGTGCCAGCAGGGCCGGGACAGGGGGGGAGACCCAGTACTTC. Residues: CASRAGTGGETQYF.

There are many counts of this clonotype. This chain links TRBV28 with TRBJ1-2; D not resolved. CDR3 length equals 14 residues. The germline gives CDR1 MDHEN, CDR2 SYDVKM. Trimming removed 8 bases at V and 1 base at J, with 14 bases between. CDR3 nucleotide sequence: TGTGCCAGCCAACGTGGCTCTTATAACTATGGCTACACCTTC. It encodes CASQRGSYNYGYTF.